Listed here are 26 T cell receptor beta chains from one sample, sequenced in a study of radiation and T cells in renal cell carcinoma. Some clones are missing from TCRdb's copy, which holds only in-frame ones; the method was immunoSEQ multiplex PCR. Seen here are approximately 150,000 clones, roughly 90% observed once, and the top ten hold around 4%. Specified time point: baseline pretreatment blood. The treatment: 15 Gy SBRT to primary tumor, nephrectomy 4 weeks later. The sample in question was blood, obtained from a patient whose treatment included radiotherapy and nephrectomy. These receptors all stem from a woman aged 70-85 years with renal cell carcinoma.

CDR3 protein: CASSETLIYEQYF. The CDR3 DNA follows: TGTGCCAGCAGTGAAACCCTTATCTACGAGCAGTACTTC. The chain recombines TRBV2 with TRBJ2-7; D unresolved. CDR1 SNHLY and CDR2 FYNNEI come from the germline V gene. The CDR3 has 13 amino acids. V was clipped by 2 bases and J by 3 bases, with 8 bases between them.

V and J are TRBV5-4 and TRBJ1-2, with TRBD1 as a possible D gene (6 bases). This CDR3 comprises 13 residues. Germline CDR1 SGHNT, CDR2 YYREEE (reference sequence). Deletions cut 9 bases from V and 2 bases from J, with 14 bases between. This CDR3 is CATRRQENYGYTF. CDR3 sequence (DNA): TGTGCCACCCGGCGACAGGAGAACTATGGCTACACCTTC.

This clone was detected only a few times. CDR3 loop: CASAPSRLGNEQFF. CDR3 DNA sequence: TGCGCCAGCGCCCCGAGCAGGTTAGGGAATGAGCAGTTCTTC. The chain is built from TRBV5-1 and TRBJ2-1; D remains ambiguous. Germline loops: CDR1 SGHRS, CDR2 YFSETQ. This CDR3 has 14 amino acids. V was pared by 7 bases and J by 7 bases, with 18 bases between.

The chain has TRBV7-2 and TRBJ2-1; TRBD1 or TRBD2 may be the D gene (5 bases each). This CDR3 is built from 14 residues. With 5 bases removed from V and 4 bases from J, the gap between germline ends came to 12 bases. CDR1 is SGHTA and CDR2 is FQGNSA in the germline V gene. The CDR3 here is CASSPPGGYNEQFF. For the CDR3, the DNA is TGTGCCAGCAGCCCACCTGGGGGATACAATGAGCAGTTCTTC. The complete variable domain, with remaining parts taken from reference TRBV7-2 and TRBJ2-1, reads GAGVSQSPSNKVTEKGKDVELRCDPISGHTALYWYRQSLGQGLEFLIYFQGNSAPDKSGLPSDRFSAERTGGSVSTLTIQRTQQEDSAVYLCASSPPGGYNEQFFGPGTRLTVL.

This clone was observed once. The genes are TRBV6-6 and TRBJ1-6; 7 bases line up with TRBD1. V gave up 7 bases and J gave up 8 bases; unmatched junction bases: 2. The CDR3 has 12 amino acids. Germline V lookup: CDR1 MNHNY, CDR2 SVGAGI (reference sequence). CDR3 DNA sequence: TGTGCCAGCAATCAGGGGGATTCACCCCTCCACTTT. This codes for CASNQGDSPLHF.

The J gene is TRBJ2-2, the V gene TRBV19, with unresolved D. The CDR3 totals 15 residues. Looked up from germline, CDR1 is LNHDA and CDR2 is SQIVND (reference sequence). The germline V and J ends were trimmed by 0 bases and 2 bases, with 7 bases remaining between them. CDR3 sequence: CASSIDPSNTGELFF. As DNA, the CDR3 is TGTGCCAGTAGTATAGATCCAAGTAACACCGGGGAGCTGTTTTTT.

The rearrangement uses TRBV27 and TRBJ1-4; TRBD1 agrees at 9 bases. Trimming removed 5 bases from V and 4 bases from J; junction bases left unmatched: 5. The CDR3 is made up of 15 amino acids. CDR1 is MNHEY and CDR2 is SMNVEV in the germline V gene (reference sequence). Here the CDR3 DNA reads TGTGCCAGCAGTCAACAGGGGGCTTATAATGAAAAACTGTTTTTT. Residues: CASSQQGAYNEKLFF.

This clone was counted a few times. The chain links TRBV29-1 to TRBJ2-2; 8 bases map to TRBD1. Germline lookup yields CDR1 SQVTM and CDR2 ANQGSEA. V was pared by 4 bases and J by 10 bases, with 5 bases of the junction left unmatched. CDR3 length equals 12 residues. The DNA of the CDR3 is TGCAGCGTTGCAGGGGGCCCCGAGGAGCTGTTTTTT. It codes for CSVAGGPEELFF.

The chain recombines TRBV19 with TRBJ2-1; TRBD1 agrees at 7 bases. This CDR3 has 12 residues. Per germline, CDR1 LNHDA and CDR2 SQIVND (reference sequence). The junction had 5 bases not matched to a gene; V was cut back by 9 bases and J by 6 bases. The CDR3 loop is CASGDSFNEQFF. CDR3 sequence (DNA): TGTGCCAGCGGGGACAGTTTCAATGAGCAGTTCTTC. Full variable domain (rest looked up from reference TRBV19 and TRBJ2-1): DGGITQSPKYLFRKEGQNVTLSCEQNLNHDAMYWYRQDPGQGLRLIYYSQIVNDFQKGDIAEGYSVSREKKESFPLTVTSAQKNPTAFYLCASGDSFNEQFFGPGTRLTVL.

This clone appeared a few times. This chain joins TRBV7-9 and TRBJ1-1, with TRBD1 as a possible D gene (6 bases). The CDR3 is 14 residues long. The V end was cut by 1 base, the J end by 5 bases, with 11 bases between. Germline-derived CDR1 and CDR2 are SEHNR and FQNEAQ (reference sequence). The CDR3 nucleotides are TGTGCCAGCAGCTTAGGCCAGGGGTCTACTGAAGCTTTCTTT. Protein product: CASSLGQGSTEAFF.

CDR3 nucleotides: TGTGCCAGCAGCTTACAGGGCTCAGATGGCTACACCTTC. Translating it yields CASSLQGSDGYTF. The chain recombines TRBV11-2 with TRBJ1-2, with D possibly being TRBD1 (5 bases). V was pared by 2 bases and J by 6 bases, with 10 bases between. The CDR3 loop spans 13 amino acids. Germline V lookup: CDR1 SGHAT, CDR2 FQNNGV.

This chain connects TRBV10-3 to TRBJ1-5; D not resolved. V lost 11 bases and J lost 1, with 15 bases in between. The CDR3 spans 14 residues. Germline V gives CDR1 ENHRY, CDR2 SYGVKD. The CDR3 sequence is CAANRGGSNQPQHF. CDR3 nucleotides: TGTGCCGCCAATCGAGGAGGGAGCAATCAGCCCCAGCATTTT.

This rearrangement joins TRBV5-4 to TRBJ2-5, with D possibly TRBD2 on 7 matching bases. There are 16 residues in the CDR3. Between the trimmed V and J ends, which lost 1 base and 4 bases, there was a span of 17 bases. Germline CDR1 reads SGHNT; CDR2 reads YYREEE (reference sequence). The CDR3 coding sequence is TGTGCCAGCAGCTTGCCTCCCCGCCGGGGGGCAGAGACCCAGTACTTC. Translating gives CASSLPPRRGAETQYF.

CDR3 region: CASSRALSTDTQYF. CDR3 sequence (DNA): TGTGCCAGCTCACGGGCCCTAAGCACAGATACGCAGTATTTT. The V gene is TRBV18, the J gene TRBJ2-3; D gene uncertain. The CDR3 loop spans 14 amino acids. Looked up from germline, CDR1 is KGHSH and CDR2 is LQKENI. V shed 4 bases and J shed 0 bases, with 8 bases lying between them.

The chain couples TRBV19 to TRBJ1-4; TRBD1 might be the D (6 bases). The CDR3 covers 13 residues. Looked up from germline, CDR1 is LNHDA and CDR2 is SQIVND (reference sequence). V lost 7 bases to trimming and J lost 7 bases, with 13 bases between them. In DNA form, the CDR3 reads TGTGCCAGTAATGGGGGGCGACCTGAAAAACTGTTTTTT. Translating it yields CASNGGRPEKLFF.

The J gene is TRBJ2-3, the V gene TRBV19; 7 bases align to TRBD1. The CDR3 is made up of 13 amino acids. V trimming: 7 bases; J trimming: 3 bases; junction bases outside the gene matches: 4. Per germline, CDR1 LNHDA and CDR2 SQIVND (reference sequence). CDR3 residues: CASMTGWTDTQYF. In DNA, the CDR3 is TGTGCCAGTATGACAGGGTGGACAGATACGCAGTATTTT. The full variable domain, with the rest looked up from reference TRBV19 and TRBJ2-3, is DGGITQSPKYLFRKEGQNVTLSCEQNLNHDAMYWYRQDPGQGLRLIYYSQIVNDFQKGDIAEGYSVSREKKESFPLTVTSAQKNPTAFYLCASMTGWTDTQYFGPGTRLTVL.

A few counts support this clone. The J gene is TRBJ1-1, the V gene TRBV5-1, with TRBD1 matching over 7 bases. Germline CDR1 reads SGHRS; CDR2 reads YFSETQ. The CDR3 runs to 13 residues. Trimming cost V 4 bases and J 5 bases; bases outside gene matches: 5. The CDR3 sequence is CASSNDRVTEAFF. The CDR3 nucleotides are TGCGCCAGCAGCAACGACAGGGTGACTGAAGCTTTCTTT.

The CDR3 DNA reads as TGTGCCAGCAGCTCCCCCGGCGCAGATACGCAGTATTTT. Residues: CASSSPGADTQYF. The J gene is TRBJ2-3, the V gene TRBV7-2; D not certain. Trimming removed 4 bases from V and 4 bases from J, with 9 bases in between. The V gene's germline CDR1 is SGHTA and CDR2 FQGNSA. The CDR3 is 13 amino acids.

The chain has TRBV5-5 and TRBJ1-3; 9 bases match TRBD1. Trimming at V came to 2 bases and at J to 4 bases, leaving 10 bases not matched to a gene. Germline V CDR1 and CDR2: SGHKS, YYEKEE (reference sequence). The length of the CDR3 is 17 residues. CDR3 bases: TGTGCCAGCAGCTTCGGTCCCGGGACAGGGCTCGGAAACACCATATATTTT. Its translation: CASSFGPGTGLGNTIYF.

The CDR3 loop reads CASSLEGVELFF. DNA of the CDR3: TGCGCCAGCAGCTTGGAGGGGGTTGAATTGTTCTTC. This sequence joins TRBV5-1 and TRBJ2-1; TRBD1 is a possible D gene (6 bases). The CDR3 contains 12 residues. Trimming left V 0 bases short and J 15 bases short, with 13 bases between. The V gene's germline CDR1 is SGHRS and CDR2 YFSETQ. Combining the CDR3 with reference TRBV5-1 and TRBJ2-1 gives the whole variable domain KAGVTQTPRYLIKTRGQQVTLSCSPISGHRSVSWYQQTPGQGLQFLFEYFSETQRNKGNFPGRFSGRQFSNSRSEMNVSTLELGDSALYLCASSLEGVELFFGPGTRLTVL.

V usage is TRBV7-2 and J usage is TRBJ1-5; 7 bases are a match to TRBD1. V lost 4 bases to trimming and J lost 2 bases; unmatched junction nucleotides: 2. CDR3 length: 14 amino acids. The germline gives CDR1 SGHTA, CDR2 FQGNSA. The chain's CDR3 is CASSSDRGNQPQHF. CDR3 sequence (DNA): TGTGCCAGCAGCTCTGACAGGGGCAATCAGCCCCAGCATTTT.

The chain carries TRBV7-9 and TRBJ1-1; D gene unclear. Trimming took off 2 bases at V and 6 bases at J, with 10 bases between the two ends. The CDR3 is made up of 13 amino acids. The germline V gene encodes CDR1 SEHNR and CDR2 FQNEAQ (reference sequence). CDR3 amino acids: CASSLFPDPEAFF. CDR3 bases: TGTGCCAGCAGCTTATTTCCGGATCCTGAAGCTTTCTTT.

The chain links TRBV7-2 to TRBJ2-3; D unresolved. The CDR3 has 12 amino acids. CDR1 and CDR2 from the germline V gene are SGHTA and FQGNSA. Trimming left V 2 bases short and J 3 bases short, with 3 bases between. The CDR3 DNA follows: TGTGCCAGCAGCTTACGGACAGATACGCAGTATTTT. It specifies CASSLRTDTQYF. Full variable domain (outside the CDR3, taken from reference TRBV7-2 and TRBJ2-3): GAGVSQSPSNKVTEKGKDVELRCDPISGHTALYWYRQSLGQGLEFLIYFQGNSAPDKSGLPSDRFSAERTGGSVSTLTIQRTQQEDSAVYLCASSLRTDTQYFGPGTRLTVL.

The rearrangement joins TRBV5-4 to TRBJ1-2; unclear D gene. The germline CDR1 and CDR2 sequences are SGHNT and YYREEE (reference sequence). The CDR3 length is 11 residues. The V end was cut by 2 bases, the J end by 8 bases, with 7 bases between. The CDR3 sequence is CASSFGRGYTF. The CDR3 DNA is TGTGCCAGCAGCTTCGGCCGGGGCTACACCTTC.

This rearrangement joins TRBV14 to TRBJ2-1; the D gene is possibly TRBD1 (5 bases). CDR3 length: 16 amino acids. Trimming left V 0 bases short and J 4 bases short, with 13 bases between. CDR1 is SGHDN, CDR2 FVKESK, per germline. The CDR3 coding sequence is TGTGCCAGCAGCCAAGAAATAGGGGTAGGGTACAATGAGCAGTTCTTC. Translated, it gives CASSQEIGVGYNEQFF.

The CDR3 DNA sequence: TGCAGCGTTGCCCTAGCGGGGGGCGTGTCCTACAATGAGCAGTTCTTC. Translation gives CSVALAGGVSYNEQFF. V is TRBV29-1 and J is TRBJ2-1; 11 bases are shared with TRBD2. This CDR3 contains 16 residues. In germline, CDR1 is SQVTM, CDR2 ANQGSEA. V lost 4 bases, J lost 1 base, and 6 bases stayed unmatched.